The 20 T cell receptor beta chains in this list originate from one sample, sequenced in a study of blood T cell repertoires in COVID-19. The data were produced by immunoSEQ multiplex PCR, yet TCRdb's version contains in-frame clones alone and is incomplete. The sample includes approximately 50,000 clones, around 83% of them seen just once. The source material was peripheral blood. These receptors were collected from a man between 60 and 75 years old with acute or convalescent COVID-19.

This sequence joins TRBV5-1 and TRBJ2-7; perhaps TRBD1 as D (5 bases). The CDR3 loop spans 14 amino acids. Germline-derived CDR1 and CDR2 are SGHRS and YFSETQ. The V gene lost 4 bases and the J gene lost 4 bases, with 15 bases spanning the gap. CDR3 in amino acids: CASSASGASYEQYF. The CDR3 DNA follows: TGCGCCAGCAGCGCCTCTGGGGCATCGTACGAGCAGTACTTC. The full variable domain, rest sourced from reference TRBV5-1 and TRBJ2-7, is KAGVTQTPRYLIKTRGQQVTLSCSPISGHRSVSWYQQTPGQGLQFLFEYFSETQRNKGNFPGRFSGRQFSNSRSEMNVSTLELGDSALYLCASSASGASYEQYFGPGTRLTVT.

This sequence joins TRBV27 and TRBJ1-2, with a tentative D call TRBD1 (5 bases). The CDR3 totals 13 residues. Per germline, CDR1 MNHEY and CDR2 SMNVEV (reference sequence). Trimming shortened V by 11 bases and J by 3 bases, and 16 bases separated the two germline ends. CDR3 amino acids: CAGRGVGDYGYTF. CDR3 nucleotide sequence: TGTGCCGGTCGGGGGGTGGGGGACTATGGCTACACCTTC.

The chain carries TRBV5-1 and TRBJ1-2; 7 bases are shared with TRBD1. The V gene's germline CDR1 is SGHRS and CDR2 YFSETQ. Trimming removed 2 bases from V and 4 bases from J; junction bases left unmatched: 5. The CDR3 runs 14 residues. In DNA, the CDR3 is TGCGCCAGCAGCTTTGAGGGGGCCCTCTATGGCTACACCTTC. Amino acid sequence: CASSFEGALYGYTF.

This chain uses TRBV6-6 with TRBJ2-1; 9 bases are shared with TRBD2. The V gene's germline CDR1 is MNHNY and CDR2 SVGAGI (reference sequence). This CDR3 comprises 15 residues. Trimming at V came to 7 bases and at J to 1 base, leaving 5 bases not matched to a gene. DNA for the CDR3: TGTGCCAGCAAAAGCGGGAGGTCGTCCTACAATGAGCAGTTCTTC. Its protein is CASKSGRSSYNEQFF.

The chain carries TRBV30 and TRBJ1-1, with D possibly being TRBD1 (5 bases). The CDR3 extends over 12 amino acids. The germline V and J ends were trimmed by 3 bases and 4 bases, with 9 bases remaining between them. The germline V gene encodes CDR1 GTSNPN and CDR2 SVGIG (reference sequence). CDR3 coding DNA: TGTGCCTGGAGACCAGGGTCCACTGAAGCTTTCTTT. Its translation: CAWRPGSTEAFF.

The chain joins TRBV5-1 to TRBJ2-6; D possibly corresponds to TRBD2 (5 bases). V lost 0 bases and J 2 bases, leaving 9 bases between the germline ends. The CDR3 has 16 amino acids. Germline loops: CDR1 SGHRS, CDR2 YFSETQ. This chain's CDR3 is CASSLDPGTGANVLTF. DNA for the CDR3: TGCGCCAGCAGCTTGGATCCGGGGACTGGGGCCAACGTCCTGACTTTC.

V and J are TRBV2 and TRBJ1-1; unclear D gene. CDR3 length: 14 residues. Trimming took 7 bases from V and 0 from J, leaving 12 bases between them. Germline V gives CDR1 SNHLY, CDR2 FYNNEI. The CDR3 nucleotides read TGTGCCAGCAAACCTGACCGGGTGAACACTGAAGCTTTCTTT. Its protein product is CASKPDRVNTEAFF. Full variable domain (remainder filled in from reference TRBV2 and TRBJ1-1): EPEVTQTPSHQVTQMGQEVILRCVPISNHLYFYWYRQILGQKVEFLVSFYNNEISEKSEIFDDQFSVERPDGSNFTLKIRSTKLEDSAMYFCASKPDRVNTEAFFGQGTRLTVV.

This sequence joins TRBV7-6 and TRBJ2-7, with 7 bases matching TRBD2. The junction had 10 bases not matched to a gene; V was cut back by 8 bases and J by 0 bases. CDR1 is SGHVS and CDR2 is FNYEAQ in the germline V gene. The CDR3 contains 15 residues. Written as DNA, the CDR3 is TGTGCCAGCTCCTCCCAGGGCGGGAGCTCCTACGAGCAGTACTTC. Translating gives CASSSQGGSSYEQYF.

V usage is TRBV5-1 and J usage is TRBJ2-1, with TRBD2 matching over 9 bases. Trimming took 3 bases from V and 12 from J; bases not matched to a gene: 13. Germline CDR1 reads SGHRS; CDR2 reads YFSETQ. The CDR3 is made up of 15 amino acids. CDR3 in amino acids: CASSSSTSGFLLQFF. The CDR3 DNA is TGCGCCAGCAGCTCGTCGACTAGCGGATTTTTGTTGCAGTTCTTC.

This clone appeared once. J is TRBJ2-7 and V is TRBV27; D possibly corresponds to TRBD2 (6 bases). Trimming shortened V by 1 base and J by 7 bases, and 11 bases separated the two germline ends. The CDR3 runs to 13 residues. Germline-derived CDR1 and CDR2 are MNHEY and SMNVEV (reference sequence). In DNA, the CDR3 is TGTGCCAGCAGTTTATTGGAGGGTGGGGAGCAGTACTTC. Its protein is CASSLLEGGEQYF.

The rearrangement joins TRBV29-1 to TRBJ1-3; tentatively, D is TRBD1 (6 bases). Trimming shortened V by 7 bases and J by 3 bases, and 10 bases separated the two germline ends. The CDR3 has 12 amino acids. Germline CDR1 SQVTM, CDR2 ANQGSEA. In DNA, the CDR3 is TGCAGCGCCAAAGGGGGTGGAAACACCATATATTTT. This codes for CSAKGGGNTIYF. Together with reference TRBV29-1 and TRBJ1-3, the CDR3 gives the full variable domain: SAVISQKPSRDICQRGTSLTIQCQVDSQVTMMFWYRQQPGQSLTLIATANQGSEATYESGFVIDKFPISRPNLTFSTLTVSNMSPEDSSIYLCSAKGGGNTIYFGEGSWLTVV.

V is TRBV6-5 and J is TRBJ1-2, with D possibly TRBD1 on 5 matching bases. Trimming took 7 bases from V and 8 from J, leaving 20 bases between them. Germline V CDR1 and CDR2: MNHEY, SVGAGI. The CDR3 spans 14 residues. The CDR3 protein is CASTSAVGTGGYTF. The CDR3 bases are TGTGCCAGCACCTCCGCGGTAGGGACTGGGGGCTACACCTTC.

CDR3 DNA: TGTGCCAGCTCCCCGGGACAGGGGGTTTATCAGCCCCAGCATTTT. Translated, it gives CASSPGQGVYQPQHF. The V gene is TRBV18, the J gene TRBJ1-5, with 11 bases lining up with TRBD1. Losses at the gene ends were 6 bases for V and 5 bases for J; bases not matched to a gene: 6. The CDR3 is 15 amino acids. CDR1 and CDR2 from the germline V gene are KGHSH and LQKENI.

This clone showed up just a few times. Other DNA sequences in this specimen translate into the identical CDR3. This rearrangement joins TRBV14 to TRBJ1-2; D is ambiguous. CDR3 length: 13 residues. The germline gives CDR1 SGHDN, CDR2 FVKESK. Trimming left V 3 bases short and J 4 bases short, with 9 bases between. The CDR3 DNA reads as TGTGCCAGCAGCCATGGGCCTTCCTATGGCTACACCTTC. Translation gives CASSHGPSYGYTF. The full variable domain, with the rest looked up from reference TRBV14 and TRBJ1-2, is EAGVTQFPSHSVIEKGQTVTLRCDPISGHDNLYWYRRVMGKEIKFLLHFVKESKQDESGMPNNRFLAERTGGTYSTLKVQPAELEDSGVYFCASSHGPSYGYTFGSGTRLTVV.

J is TRBJ1-1 and V is TRBV13; 7 bases agree with TRBD1. Germline lookup yields CDR1 PRHDT and CDR2 FYEKMQ (reference sequence). This CDR3 comprises 15 residues. The V and J ends lost 3 bases and 2 bases, in that order; junction bases with no gene match: 6. The CDR3 coding sequence is TGTGCCAGCAGCTTCCCGACAGGGCCTAACACTGAAGCTTTCTTT. Residues: CASSFPTGPNTEAFF. The full variable domain, completed using reference TRBV13 and TRBJ1-1, is AAGVIQSPRHLIKEKRETATLKCYPIPRHDTVYWYQQGPGQDPQFLISFYEKMQSDKGSIPDRFSAQQFSDYHSELNMSSLELGDSALYFCASSFPTGPNTEAFFGQGTRLTVV.

The chain uses TRBV3-1 (or the pseudogene TRBV3-2) and TRBJ2-7; TRBD2 agrees at 7 bases. V shed 3 bases, J shed 6 bases, and the junction held 8 bases outside the gene matches. This CDR3 is built from 14 residues. CDR1 is LGHDT, CDR2 YNNKEL, per germline (reference sequence). The CDR3 DNA reads as TGTGCCAGCAGCCAGACTCTAGCGGCTGGCGAGCAGTACTTC. It is translated as CASSQTLAAGEQYF.

The chain links TRBV5-1 to TRBJ1-1; D is unresolved. The ends were cut back, 3 bases at V and 3 bases at J, with 12 bases in the middle. The germline CDR1 and CDR2 sequences are SGHRS and YFSETQ. This CDR3 spans 14 amino acids. The CDR3 DNA is TGCGCCAGCAGCTCCTCCTGGCGGGACACTGAAGCTTTCTTT. It translates to CASSSSWRDTEAFF.

This clone was seen only once. This chain links TRBV7-3 with TRBJ2-3; D call uncertain. This CDR3 has 14 residues. Germline CDR1 and CDR2: SGHTA and FQGTGA. Between the trimmed V and J ends, which lost 5 bases and 4 bases, there was a span of 13 bases. CDR3 amino acids: CASSANQVADTQYF. The CDR3 region has the DNA TGTGCCAGCAGCGCAAACCAGGTTGCAGATACGCAGTATTTT.

The rearrangement joins TRBV3-1 (or the pseudogene TRBV3-2) to TRBJ1-4; D might be TRBD1 (6 bases). CDR1 is LGHDT and CDR2 is YNNKEL in the germline V gene (reference sequence). This CDR3 comprises 14 residues. V was pared by 5 bases and J by 8 bases, with 15 bases between. Here the CDR3 DNA reads TGTGCCAGCAGCGTGGGGGCCTGGGGGGAAAAACTGTTTTTT. As protein: CASSVGAWGEKLFF.

The gene calls are TRBV19 and TRBJ1-5; D is possibly TRBD1 (6 bases). The CDR3 length is 12 residues. Trimming left V 7 bases short and J 7 bases short, with 11 bases between. From germline, CDR1 is LNHDA and CDR2 SQIVND (reference sequence). CDR3: CASKQGAQPQHF. As DNA, the CDR3 is TGTGCCAGTAAACAGGGCGCCCAGCCCCAGCATTTT. Full variable domain (rest looked up from reference TRBV19 and TRBJ1-5): DGGITQSPKYLFRKEGQNVTLSCEQNLNHDAMYWYRQDPGQGLRLIYYSQIVNDFQKGDIAEGYSVSREKKESFPLTVTSAQKNPTAFYLCASKQGAQPQHFGDGTRLSIL.